Listed below are T cell receptor beta chains from one sample, sequenced in a study of T cells in localized non-small cell lung cancer. TCRdb's table, derived via immunoSEQ multiplex PCR, lists solely in-frame clones and lacks some. The table includes just under 35,000 clones, 85% to 95% detected once. The sequences come from peripheral blood mononuclear cells, collected before any cancer treatment. The receptor set was obtained from a female donor of 60 years or more with stage II lung adenocarcinoma. CDR3s include the opening cysteine and the closing phenylalanine or tryptophan. The D gene is left open where the match is weak. Not all rows give a size; the values are once, few, many and, for expanded clones, a class.

j_gene	abundance	d_gene	v_gene	CDR3aa	CDR3nt
TRBJ2-7	NA	NA	TRBV6-1	CASSEGEKTGQYF	TGTGCCAGCAGTGAAGGGGAGAAAACAGGGCAGTACTTC
TRBJ1-5	NA	TRBD1	TRBV15	CATSRVTGVKGNQPQHF	TGTGCCACCAGCAGAGTGACAGGGGTAAAGGGCAATCAGCCCCAGCATTTT
TRBJ2-6	NA	NA	TRBV19	CASSRAGIRGSSGANVLTF	TGTGCCAGTAGTAGGGCAGGGATTAGGGGGAGCTCTGGGGCCAACGTCCTGACTTTC
TRBJ2-1	once	NA	TRBV7-3	CASSSGSSEQFF	TGTGCCAGCAGCTCGGGTAGTAGTGAGCAGTTCTTC
TRBJ2-2	NA	NA	TRBV14	CASSLRGGTLINTGELFF	TGTGCCAGCAGCCTCCGAGGCGGGACACTCATAAACACCGGGGAGCTGTTTTTT
TRBJ1-2	NA	NA	TRBV19	CASSISTVDNYGYTF	TGTGCCAGTAGTATCTCGACAGTGGATAACTATGGCTACACCTTC
TRBJ2-3	NA	TRBD2	TRBV11-2	CASSSLAGVVDTQYF	TGTGCCAGCAGCTCACTAGCGGGGGTGGTAGATACGCAGTATTTT
TRBJ1-5	NA	NA	TRBV30	CAWSVTGRTNNQPQHF	TGTGCCTGGAGTGTTACCGGCCGGACCAACAATCAGCCCCAGCATTTT
TRBJ2-5	once	TRBD2	TRBV4-2	CASSQDKAGDKETQYF	TGTGCCAGCAGCCAAGATAAAGCGGGGGATAAAGAGACCCAGTACTTC
TRBJ2-5	once	NA	TRBV19	CASSISLRLGKTQYF	TGTGCCAGTAGTATAAGCCTCCGACTGGGAAAGACCCAGTACTTC
TRBJ2-3	NA	NA	TRBV10-3	CAINDAADTQYF	TGTGCCATCAATGACGCCGCGGATACGCAGTATTTT
TRBJ2-5	once	TRBD2	TRBV9	CASSVDTAGGLYETQYF	TGTGCCAGCAGCGTAGACACAGCGGGGGGGTTGTATGAGACCCAGTACTTC
TRBJ2-7	NA	NA	TRBV15	CATSRDRIPLYEQYF	TGTGCCACCAGCAGAGATAGGATCCCGCTATACGAGCAGTACTTC